This TCR beta chain is drawn from a study of response to subunit inactivated influenza vaccine. Study results and limitations: Authors suggested each seasonal influenza vaccination recruits few new T cells.

This clonotype showed up many times. Its matching antigen is unknown. TCRdb processed the RT-PCR reads anew with MiXCR; each CDR3 protein has one entry. The table records 450,000 to 500,000 distinct CDR3 sequences, about 10% of them present only once. Deletions cut 4 bases from V and 4 bases from J, with 13 bases between. The CDR3 is made up of 13 amino acids. Germline V gene data show CDR1 as SQVTM and CDR2 as ANQGSEA. The input for sequencing was PBMCs from blood, taken 40 to 50 days after vaccination. The clonotype originates from a man aged 45-65 years who received an inactivated influenza vaccine. The genes are TRBV29-1 and TRBJ2-5; a possible D gene is TRBD2 (5 bases). The CDR3 region is CSVAAGRSETQYF. The CDR3 region has the DNA TGCAGCGTTGCCGCGGGCAGGTCAGAGACCCAGTACTTC. Full variable domain (missing parts from reference TRBV29-1 and TRBJ2-5): SAVISQKPSRDICQRGTSLTIQCQVDSQVTMMFWYRQQPGQSLTLIATANQGSEATYESGFVIDKFPISRPNLTFSTLTVSNMSPEDSSIYLCSVAAGRSETQYFGPGTRLLVL.